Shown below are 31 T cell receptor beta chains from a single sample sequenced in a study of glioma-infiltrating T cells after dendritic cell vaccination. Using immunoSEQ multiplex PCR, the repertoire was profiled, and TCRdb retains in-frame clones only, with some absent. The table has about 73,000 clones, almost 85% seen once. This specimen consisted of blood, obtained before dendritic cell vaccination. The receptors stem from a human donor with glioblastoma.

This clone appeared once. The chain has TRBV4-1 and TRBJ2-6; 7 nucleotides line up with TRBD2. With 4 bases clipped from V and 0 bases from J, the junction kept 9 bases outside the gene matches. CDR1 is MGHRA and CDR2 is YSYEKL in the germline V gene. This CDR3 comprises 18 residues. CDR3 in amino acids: CASSRGGGVPSGANVLTF. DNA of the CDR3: TGCGCCAGCAGCCGCGGGGGAGGGGTCCCCTCTGGGGCCAACGTCCTGACTTTC.

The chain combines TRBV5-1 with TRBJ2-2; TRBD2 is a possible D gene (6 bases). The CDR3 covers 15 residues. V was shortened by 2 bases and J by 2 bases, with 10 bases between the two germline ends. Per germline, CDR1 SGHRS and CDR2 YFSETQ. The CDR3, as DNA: TGCGCCAGCAGCTTCTGGACTATCAACACCGGGGAGCTGTTTTTT. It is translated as CASSFWTINTGELFF. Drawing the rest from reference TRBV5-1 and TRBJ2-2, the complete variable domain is KAGVTQTPRYLIKTRGQQVTLSCSPISGHRSVSWYQQTPGQGLQFLFEYFSETQRNKGNFPGRFSGRQFSNSRSEMNVSTLELGDSALYLCASSFWTINTGELFFGEGSRLTVL.

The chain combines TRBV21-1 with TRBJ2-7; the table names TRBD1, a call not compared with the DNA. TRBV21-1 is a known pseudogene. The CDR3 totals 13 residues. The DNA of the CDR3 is TGTGCCAGCAGCAAAGTTAGACATAACGAGCAGTACGTC. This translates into CASSKVRHNEQYV.

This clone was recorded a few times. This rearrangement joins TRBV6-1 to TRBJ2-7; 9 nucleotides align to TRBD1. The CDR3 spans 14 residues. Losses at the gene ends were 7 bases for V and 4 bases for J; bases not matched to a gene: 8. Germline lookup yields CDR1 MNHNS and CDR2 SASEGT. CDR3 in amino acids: CASTQGQGIYEQYV. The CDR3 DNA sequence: TGTGCCAGCACCCAGGGACAGGGAATTTACGAGCAGTACGTC.

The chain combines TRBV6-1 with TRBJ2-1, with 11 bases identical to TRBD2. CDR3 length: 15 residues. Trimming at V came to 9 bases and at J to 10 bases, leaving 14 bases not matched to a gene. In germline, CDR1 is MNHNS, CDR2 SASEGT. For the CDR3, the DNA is TGTGCCAGAGACTCGCAGTTTAGCGGGGGGGGAGAGCAGTTCTTC. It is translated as CARDSQFSGGGEQFF.

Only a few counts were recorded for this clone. For the CDR3, the DNA is TGCGCCAGCAGCCCGAAGACAGGCCCCGGGGAGCTGTTTTTT. Translated, it gives CASSPKTGPGELFF. The chain employs TRBV5-1 and TRBJ2-2; D might be TRBD1 (6 bases). CDR1 and CDR2 from the germline V gene are SGHRS and YFSETQ. Trimming pared 4 bases from V and 6 bases from J, leaving 13 bases between. The CDR3 covers 14 residues. The whole variable domain, filled in from reference TRBV5-1 and TRBJ2-2, reads KAGVTQTPRYLIKTRGQQVTLSCSPISGHRSVSWYQQTPGQGLQFLFEYFSETQRNKGNFPGRFSGRQFSNSRSEMNVSTLELGDSALYLCASSPKTGPGELFFGEGSRLTVL.

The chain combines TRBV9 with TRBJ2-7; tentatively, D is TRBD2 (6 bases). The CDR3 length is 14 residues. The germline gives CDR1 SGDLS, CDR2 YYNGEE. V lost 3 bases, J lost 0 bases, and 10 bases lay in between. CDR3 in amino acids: CASSAPGASYEQYF. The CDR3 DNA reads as TGTGCCAGCAGCGCCCCGGGAGCCTCCTACGAGCAGTACTTC.

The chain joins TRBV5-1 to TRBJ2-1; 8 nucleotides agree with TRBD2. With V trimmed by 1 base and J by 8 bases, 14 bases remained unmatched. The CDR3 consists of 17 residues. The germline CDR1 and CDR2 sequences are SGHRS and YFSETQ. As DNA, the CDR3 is TGCGCCAGCAGCTTGCTTGGCGGGGGGCACGCGGCCGATGAGCAGTTCTTC. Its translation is CASSLLGGGHAADEQFF.

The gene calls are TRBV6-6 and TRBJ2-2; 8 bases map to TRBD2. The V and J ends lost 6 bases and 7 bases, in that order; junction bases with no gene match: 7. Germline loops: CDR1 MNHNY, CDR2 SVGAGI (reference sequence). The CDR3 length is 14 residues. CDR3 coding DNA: TGTGCCAGCAGAATCGGGGGGGATGGCGGGGAGCTGTTTTTT. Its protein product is CASRIGGDGGELFF.

The CDR3 nucleotides read TGCGCCAGCAGCCAAGAGAGCACCACAGAGACCCAGTACTTC. Translating it yields CASSQESTTETQYF. This chain connects TRBV4-1 to TRBJ2-5; D remains unclear. This CDR3 region has 14 residues. Trimming took off 0 bases at V and 4 bases at J, with 9 bases between the two ends. From germline, CDR1 is MGHRA and CDR2 YSYEKL.

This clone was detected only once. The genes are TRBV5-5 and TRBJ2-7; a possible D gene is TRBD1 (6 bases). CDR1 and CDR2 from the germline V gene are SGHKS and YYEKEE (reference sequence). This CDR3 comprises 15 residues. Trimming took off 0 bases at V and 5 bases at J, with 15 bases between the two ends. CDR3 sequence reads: CASSLEAGELDEQYF. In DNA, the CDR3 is TGTGCCAGCAGCTTGGAGGCAGGGGAACTCGACGAGCAGTACTTC.

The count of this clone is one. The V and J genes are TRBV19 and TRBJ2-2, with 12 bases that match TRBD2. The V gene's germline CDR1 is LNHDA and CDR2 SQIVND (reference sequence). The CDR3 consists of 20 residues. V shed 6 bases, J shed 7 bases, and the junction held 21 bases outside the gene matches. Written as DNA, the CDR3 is TGTGCCAGTAGCCCGCCCCTCGGGCTAGCGGGAGGGGCCGGGGGCGGGGAGCTGTTTTTT. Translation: CASSPPLGLAGGAGGGELFF.

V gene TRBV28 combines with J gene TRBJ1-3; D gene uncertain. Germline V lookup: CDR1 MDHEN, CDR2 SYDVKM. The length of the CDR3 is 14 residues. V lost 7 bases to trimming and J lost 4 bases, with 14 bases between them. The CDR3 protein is CASMRFSGGNTIYF. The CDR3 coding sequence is TGTGCCAGCATGAGGTTCTCTGGAGGAAACACCATATATTTT.

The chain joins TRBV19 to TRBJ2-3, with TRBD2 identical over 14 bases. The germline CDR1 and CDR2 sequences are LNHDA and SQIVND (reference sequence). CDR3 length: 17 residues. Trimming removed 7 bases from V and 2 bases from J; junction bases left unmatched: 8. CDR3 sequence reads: CASMRTSGGTVTDTQYF. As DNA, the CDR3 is TGTGCCAGTATGCGGACTAGCGGGGGGACTGTCACAGATACGCAGTATTTT.

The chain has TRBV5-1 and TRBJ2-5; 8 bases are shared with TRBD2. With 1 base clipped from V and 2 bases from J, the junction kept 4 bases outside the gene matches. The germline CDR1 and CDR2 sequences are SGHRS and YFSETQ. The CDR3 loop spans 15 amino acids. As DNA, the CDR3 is TGCGCCAGCAGCTTGTTCGGGGGGGAACAAGAGACCCAGTACTTC. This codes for CASSLFGGEQETQYF.

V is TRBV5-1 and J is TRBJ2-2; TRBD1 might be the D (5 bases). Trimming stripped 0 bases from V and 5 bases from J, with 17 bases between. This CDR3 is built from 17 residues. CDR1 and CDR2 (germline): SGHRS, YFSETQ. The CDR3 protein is CASSLAARQGRTGELFF. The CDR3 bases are TGCGCCAGCAGCTTGGCCGCGAGGCAGGGTAGAACCGGGGAGCTGTTTTTT.

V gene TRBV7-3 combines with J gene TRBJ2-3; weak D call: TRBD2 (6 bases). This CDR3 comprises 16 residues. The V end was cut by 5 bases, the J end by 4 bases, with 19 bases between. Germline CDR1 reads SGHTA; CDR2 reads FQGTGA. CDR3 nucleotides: TGTGCCAGCAGCATAAGCTCCGGGGGATCAGCAGATACGCAGTATTTT. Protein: CASSISSGGSADTQYF.

CDR3 DNA sequence: TGCACCAGCAGCCAAGACCGGGACTTTGCGAGGTATCCTTCATTCCACTACGAGCAGTACGTC. The encoded protein is CTSSQDRDFARYPSFHYEQYV. This chain connects TRBV1 to TRBJ2-7; the DNA was not compared with TRBD2, the D call given in the table. TRBV1 corresponds to a pseudogene. The CDR3 runs 21 residues.

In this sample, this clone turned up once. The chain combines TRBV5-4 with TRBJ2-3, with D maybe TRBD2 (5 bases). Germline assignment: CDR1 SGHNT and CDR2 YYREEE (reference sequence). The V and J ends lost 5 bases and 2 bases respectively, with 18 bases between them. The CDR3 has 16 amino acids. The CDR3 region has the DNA TGTGCCAGCAGGAGGAGGCAGGAGCAAATCACAGATACGCAGTATTTT. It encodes CASRRRQEQITDTQYF.

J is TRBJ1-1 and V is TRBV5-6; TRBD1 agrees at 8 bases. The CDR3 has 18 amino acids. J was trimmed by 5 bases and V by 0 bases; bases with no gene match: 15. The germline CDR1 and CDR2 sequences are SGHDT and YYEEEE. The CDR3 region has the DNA TGTGCCAGCAGCTTGGGACAAAGTGCAGGGGGCATGGGGACTGAAGCTTTCTTT. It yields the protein CASSLGQSAGGMGTEAFF.

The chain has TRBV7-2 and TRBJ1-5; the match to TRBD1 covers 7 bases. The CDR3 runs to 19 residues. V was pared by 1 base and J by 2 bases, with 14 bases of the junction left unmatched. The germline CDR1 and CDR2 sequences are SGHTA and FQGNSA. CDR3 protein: CASSLEYWAGGGGNQPQHF. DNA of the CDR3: TGTGCCAGCAGCTTAGAATATTGGGCAGGGGGTGGCGGCAATCAGCCCCAGCATTTT. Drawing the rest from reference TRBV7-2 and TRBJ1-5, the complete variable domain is GAGVSQSPSNKVTEKGKDVELRCDPISGHTALYWYRQSLGQGLEFLIYFQGNSAPDKSGLPSDRFSAERTGGSVSTLTIQRTQQEDSAVYLCASSLEYWAGGGGNQPQHFGDGTRLSIL.

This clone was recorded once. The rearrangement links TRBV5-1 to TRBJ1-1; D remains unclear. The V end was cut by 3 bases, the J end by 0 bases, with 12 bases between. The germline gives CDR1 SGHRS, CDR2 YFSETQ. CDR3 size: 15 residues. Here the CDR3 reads CASSYEQTMNTEAFF. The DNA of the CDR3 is TGCGCCAGCAGCTACGAACAGACCATGAACACTGAAGCTTTCTTT.

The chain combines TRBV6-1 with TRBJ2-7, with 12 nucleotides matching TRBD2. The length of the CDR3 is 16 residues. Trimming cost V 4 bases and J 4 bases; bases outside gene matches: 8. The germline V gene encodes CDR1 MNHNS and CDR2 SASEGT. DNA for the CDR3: TGTGCCAGCAGTGTATCTCTAGCGGGGGGGCCGTACGAGCAGTACTTC. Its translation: CASSVSLAGGPYEQYF.

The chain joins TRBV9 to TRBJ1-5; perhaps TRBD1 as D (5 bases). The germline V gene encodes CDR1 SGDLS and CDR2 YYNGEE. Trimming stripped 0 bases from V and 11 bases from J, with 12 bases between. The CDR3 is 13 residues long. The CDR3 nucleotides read TGTGCCAGCAGCGTAGAGGGGTATGGGGCCCAGCATTTT. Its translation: CASSVEGYGAQHF.

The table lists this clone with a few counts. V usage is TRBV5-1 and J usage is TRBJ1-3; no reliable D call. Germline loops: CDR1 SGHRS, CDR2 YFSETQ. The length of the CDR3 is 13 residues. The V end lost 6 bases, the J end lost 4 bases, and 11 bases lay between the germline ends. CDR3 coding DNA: TGCGCCAGCATGTCGCGGCCCGGAAACACCATATATTTT. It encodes CASMSRPGNTIYF.

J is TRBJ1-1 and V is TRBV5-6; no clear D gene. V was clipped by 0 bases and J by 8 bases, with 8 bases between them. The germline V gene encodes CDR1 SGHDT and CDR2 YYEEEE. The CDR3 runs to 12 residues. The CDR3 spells CASSLGPREAFF. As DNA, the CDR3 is TGTGCCAGCAGCTTGGGTCCTCGGGAAGCTTTCTTT.

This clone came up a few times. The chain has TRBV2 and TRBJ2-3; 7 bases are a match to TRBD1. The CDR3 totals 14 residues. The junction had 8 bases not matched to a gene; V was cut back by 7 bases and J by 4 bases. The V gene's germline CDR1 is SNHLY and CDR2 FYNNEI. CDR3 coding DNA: TGTGCCAGCATCTCAGGGGGTTTGGCAGATACGCAGTATTTT. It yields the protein CASISGGLADTQYF.

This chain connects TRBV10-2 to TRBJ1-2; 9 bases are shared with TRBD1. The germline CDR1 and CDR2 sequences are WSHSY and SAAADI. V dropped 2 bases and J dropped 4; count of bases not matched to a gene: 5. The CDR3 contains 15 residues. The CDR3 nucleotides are TGCGCCAGCAGTGAGGACAGGGGGTGGGCCTATGGCTACACCTTC. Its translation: CASSEDRGWAYGYTF.

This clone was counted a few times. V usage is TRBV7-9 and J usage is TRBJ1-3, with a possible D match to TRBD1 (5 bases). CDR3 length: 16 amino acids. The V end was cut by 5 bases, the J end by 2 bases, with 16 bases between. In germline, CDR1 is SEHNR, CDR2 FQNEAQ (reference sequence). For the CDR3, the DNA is TGTGCCAGCAGCATATACCCCGGGGGTACTGGAAACACCATATATTTT. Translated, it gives CASSIYPGGTGNTIYF.

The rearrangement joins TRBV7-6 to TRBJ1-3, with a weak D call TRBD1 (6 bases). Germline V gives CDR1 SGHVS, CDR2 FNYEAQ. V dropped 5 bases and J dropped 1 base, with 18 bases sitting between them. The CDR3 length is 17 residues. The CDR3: CASSAVTGALSGNTIYF. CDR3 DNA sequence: TGTGCCAGCAGCGCTGTGACAGGAGCCCTTTCTGGAAACACCATATATTTT.

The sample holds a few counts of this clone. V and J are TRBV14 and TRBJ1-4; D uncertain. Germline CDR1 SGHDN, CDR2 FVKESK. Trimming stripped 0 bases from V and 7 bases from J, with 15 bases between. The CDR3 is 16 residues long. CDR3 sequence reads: CASSQEEERSLEKLFF. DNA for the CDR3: TGTGCCAGCAGCCAAGAGGAGGAACGGAGCCTTGAAAAACTGTTTTTT. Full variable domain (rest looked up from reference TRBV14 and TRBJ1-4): EAGVTQFPSHSVIEKGQTVTLRCDPISGHDNLYWYRRVMGKEIKFLLHFVKESKQDESGMPNNRFLAERTGGTYSTLKVQPAELEDSGVYFCASSQEEERSLEKLFFGSGTQLSVL.